Each of the 23 T cell receptor beta chains below was sequenced from the same sample in a study of cytomegalovirus exposure and HLA in healthy donors. 60 Vbeta and 13 Jbeta primers were used in PCR. Only in-frame clones appear in the TCRdb table, and some are missing; sequencing was by immunoSEQ multiplex PCR. The table has 220,000 or so clones, approximately 82% seen once. Input material: PBMCs. The receptor set was obtained from a male donor in good health and CMV-seronegative.

The chain is built from TRBV9 and TRBJ1-1; D unclear. The V end lost 0 bases, the J end lost 4 bases, and 16 bases lay between the germline ends. This CDR3 has 16 residues. Germline CDR1 reads SGDLS; CDR2 reads YYNGEE. CDR3 residues: CASSVGYGEVATEAFF. The CDR3 bases are TGTGCCAGCAGCGTAGGTTATGGGGAGGTGGCCACTGAAGCTTTCTTT. The entire variable domain, with the rest obtained from reference TRBV9 and TRBJ1-1, is as follows: DSGVTQTPKHLITATGQRVTLRCSPRSGDLSVYWYQQSLDQGLQFLIQYYNGEERAKGNILERFSAQQFPDLHSELNLSSLELGDSALYFCASSVGYGEVATEAFFGQGTRLTVV.

The rearrangement links TRBV10-2 to TRBJ2-5; 9 bases map to TRBD1. The CDR3 sequence is 14 residues long. J lost 4 bases, V lost 5 bases, and 5 bases had no gene match. From germline, CDR1 is WSHSY and CDR2 SAAADI. The CDR3 bases are TGCGCCAGCAGTTTTACAGGGGGCCGAGAGACCCAGTACTTC. This gives the protein CASSFTGGRETQYF.

The genes are TRBV19 and TRBJ2-2, with 9 bases aligning to TRBD1. The CDR3 runs 16 residues. V gave up 5 bases and J gave up 7 bases; unmatched junction bases: 11. Looked up from germline, CDR1 is LNHDA and CDR2 is SQIVND (reference sequence). CDR3: CASSGIRDRVFGELFF. DNA of the CDR3: TGTGCCAGTAGTGGAATCCGGGACAGGGTATTCGGGGAGCTGTTTTTT. Complete variable domain (other parts from reference TRBV19 and TRBJ2-2): DGGITQSPKYLFRKEGQNVTLSCEQNLNHDAMYWYRQDPGQGLRLIYYSQIVNDFQKGDIAEGYSVSREKKESFPLTVTSAQKNPTAFYLCASSGIRDRVFGELFFGEGSRLTVL.

A single count supports this clone. V and J are TRBV7-3 and TRBJ2-1; 10 bases agree with TRBD1. The CDR3 has 17 residues. V lost 4 bases, J lost 12 bases, and 18 bases stayed unmatched. Germline CDR1 and CDR2: SGHTA and FQGTGA. The CDR3 DNA is TGTGCCAGCAGCTCCCAGGGACAGGGGCCGCCACTTCTCGGGCAGTTCTTC. This translates into CASSSQGQGPPLLGQFF.

The chain couples TRBV6-5 to TRBJ2-4; 8 nucleotides match TRBD2. V trimming: 4 bases; J trimming: 6 bases; junction bases outside the gene matches: 2. CDR1 and CDR2 (germline): MNHEY, SVGAGI. This CDR3 region has 13 residues. CDR3 sequence reads: CASSSREGNIQYF. The DNA for the CDR3 is TGTGCCAGCAGTTCACGGGAGGGAAACATTCAGTACTTC.

The rearrangement links TRBV7-2 to TRBJ2-7, with D possibly TRBD2 on 6 matching bases. The CDR3 runs to 16 residues. Germline V CDR1 and CDR2: SGHTA, FQGNSA. V lost 1 base and J lost 3, with 16 bases in between. CDR3 in amino acids: CASSLDGGGVGYEQYF. In DNA, the CDR3 is TGTGCCAGCAGCTTAGATGGCGGCGGGGTTGGCTACGAGCAGTACTTC.

This CDR3 reads CATGGYSTDTQYF. CDR3 sequence (DNA): TGTGCCACGGGGGGGTATAGCACAGATACGCAGTATTTT. The V and J genes are TRBV15 and TRBJ2-3, with 7 bases aligning to TRBD2. J was trimmed by 0 bases and V by 9 bases; bases with no gene match: 3. CDR1 and CDR2 from the germline V gene are LNHNV and YYDKDF (reference sequence). CDR3 length equals 13 residues.

Comments on this clone: The identical CDR3 is also encoded by other nucleotide sequences in the sample. The chain joins TRBV18 to TRBJ1-1; D is possibly TRBD1 (6 bases). The CDR3 runs to 13 residues. V was cut by 3 bases and J by 1 base, with 6 bases left in between. CDR1 is KGHSH, CDR2 LQKENI, per germline. The CDR3 spells CASSPGQNTEAFF. CDR3 sequence (DNA): TGTGCCAGCTCACCGGGACAGAACACTGAAGCTTTCTTT.

J is TRBJ2-7 and V is TRBV11-2, with 12 bases matching TRBD1. Germline V lookup: CDR1 SGHAT, CDR2 FQNNGV. The CDR3 contains 16 residues. The J segment lost 7 bases and the V segment lost 5 bases, leaving 12 bases of the junction unmatched. This CDR3 is CASSQGTGGSQGEQYF. The DNA of the CDR3 is TGTGCCAGCAGCCAGGGGACAGGGGGCTCGCAAGGGGAGCAGTACTTC.

V is TRBV6-5 and J is TRBJ2-7, with 7 bases fitting TRBD2. With 2 bases clipped from V and 9 bases from J, the junction kept 1 base outside the gene matches. The CDR3 contains 11 residues. Germline loops: CDR1 MNHEY, CDR2 SVGAGI. CDR3 nucleotides: TGTGCCAGCAGTTACGGGGGGGTGCAGTACTTC. Translated, it gives CASSYGGVQYF.

The rearrangement uses TRBV25-1 and TRBJ2-5, with a possible D match to TRBD1 (6 bases). V was trimmed by 4 bases and J by 5 bases, leaving 20 bases between them. Germline V gives CDR1 MGHDK, CDR2 SYGVNS. The CDR3 length is 16 residues. DNA for the CDR3: TGTGCCAGCAGTGTAGGGGGAGCCGGGGAGCGGGAGACCCAGTACTTC. Amino acid sequence: CASSVGGAGERETQYF. Based on the CDR3 plus reference TRBV25-1 and TRBJ2-5, the full variable domain is EADIYQTPRYLVIGTGKKITLECSQTMGHDKMYWYQQDPGMELHLIHYSYGVNSTEKGDLSSESTVSRIRTEHFPLTLESARPSHTSQYLCASSVGGAGERETQYFGPGTRLLVL.

The chain employs TRBV6-1 and TRBJ1-1, with 8 bases fitting TRBD1. With V trimmed by 0 bases and J by 1 base, 7 bases remained unmatched. The CDR3 covers 17 residues. Per germline, CDR1 MNHNS and CDR2 SASEGT. DNA for the CDR3: TGTGCCAGCAGTGAAGCACAGGGGGACTGGGGGAACACTGAAGCTTTCTTT. Translation gives CASSEAQGDWGNTEAFF.

Here the CDR3 DNA reads TGTGCCAGCAGTTACATGGGGACAGGGTACAATGAGCAGTTCTTC. Its translation: CASSYMGTGYNEQFF. J is TRBJ2-1 and V is TRBV6-5, with 9 bases that match TRBD1. The CDR3 has 15 amino acids. The trim removed 2 bases at V and 4 bases at J, leaving 3 bases unmatched. The germline CDR1 and CDR2 sequences are MNHEY and SVGAGI.

This clone occurred a few times. V gene TRBV4-2 combines with J gene TRBJ1-1, with 8 positions matching TRBD1. The CDR3 consists of 20 residues. The V and J ends lost 0 bases and 1 base, in that order; junction bases with no gene match: 16. The V gene's germline CDR1 is LGHNA and CDR2 YNFKEQ. CDR3 in amino acids: CASSQESQVAVGTGNTEAFF. CDR3 sequence (DNA): TGTGCCAGCAGCCAAGAATCTCAAGTGGCCGTCGGGACAGGGAACACTGAAGCTTTCTTT.

The chain combines TRBV6-1 with TRBJ2-1; TRBD1 matches at 7 bases. The germline V gene has CDR1 MNHNS and CDR2 SASEGT. V lost 8 bases to trimming and J lost 0 bases; unmatched junction nucleotides: 4. CDR3 length equals 14 residues. CDR3 region: CASLTGSSYNEQFF. CDR3 bases: TGTGCCAGCCTGACAGGGAGCTCCTACAATGAGCAGTTCTTC.

The chain couples TRBV7-6 to TRBJ2-7, with a possible D match to TRBD1 (6 bases). The CDR3 covers 15 residues. Trimming pared 3 bases from V and 1 base from J, leaving 13 bases between. Germline V CDR1 and CDR2: SGHVS, FNYEAQ. The CDR3 coding sequence is TGTGCCAGCAGCTTGGTAGAAGGACAGTCCTACGAGCAGTACTTC. Translated: CASSLVEGQSYEQYF.

The chain is built from TRBV6-6 and TRBJ1-2; TRBD1 matches at 8 bases. This CDR3 comprises 15 residues. The germline gives CDR1 MNHNY, CDR2 SVGAGI (reference sequence). With 6 bases clipped from V and 2 bases from J, the junction kept 8 bases outside the gene matches. The CDR3 sequence is CASRMGQELNYGYTF. DNA of the CDR3: TGTGCCAGCAGAATGGGACAGGAACTAAACTATGGCTACACCTTC.

The chain recombines TRBV9 with TRBJ2-3, with D hard to call. Looked up from germline, CDR1 is SGDLS and CDR2 is YYNGEE. V lost 4 bases and J lost 4, with 4 bases in between. CDR3 size: 11 residues. CDR3 region: CASSFSDTQYF. Written as DNA, the CDR3 is TGTGCCAGCAGCTTCTCAGATACGCAGTATTTT.

The CDR3 loop is CATSPHRGETGELFF. DNA for the CDR3: TGTGCCACCAGCCCTCACAGGGGTGAAACCGGGGAGCTGTTTTTT. V gene TRBV15 combines with J gene TRBJ2-2; 7 bases map to TRBD1. The CDR3 spans 15 residues. V lost 5 bases to trimming and J lost 5 bases; unmatched junction nucleotides: 8. Germline V gene data show CDR1 as LNHNV and CDR2 as YYDKDF (reference sequence). The variable domain in full, completed from reference TRBV15 and TRBJ2-2, reads DAMVIQNPRYQVTQFGKPVTLSCSQTLNHNVMYWYQQKSSQAPKLLFHYYDKDFNNEADTPDNFQSRRPNTSFCFLDIRSPGLGDTAMYLCATSPHRGETGELFFGEGSRLTVL.

V is TRBV5-4 and J is TRBJ2-2; TRBD2 matches 9 bases. Per the germline V gene, CDR1 is SGHNT and CDR2 is YYREEE (reference sequence). The J segment lost 1 base and the V segment lost 4 bases, leaving 5 bases of the junction unmatched. The CDR3 loop spans 16 amino acids. CDR3 nucleotide sequence: TGTGCCAGCAGCCCCCGGACTAGCGTGAACACCGGGGAGCTGTTTTTT. This translates into CASSPRTSVNTGELFF.

The rearrangement uses TRBV5-6 and TRBJ2-2; perhaps TRBD1 as D (6 bases). Germline V gene data show CDR1 as SGHDT and CDR2 as YYEEEE. The CDR3 has 14 residues. The CDR3 sequence: CASKRGSGTGELFF. The DNA for the CDR3 is TGTGCATCCAAAAGGGGGAGTGGGACCGGGGAGCTGTTTTTT.

The rearrangement uses TRBV18 and TRBJ2-7; 11 nucleotides match TRBD2. Trimming at V came to 4 bases and at J to 4 bases, leaving 6 bases not matched to a gene. The CDR3 totals 15 residues. Germline CDR1 reads KGHSH; CDR2 reads LQKENI. CDR3 sequence: CASSLAGLAVYEQYF. The CDR3 coding sequence is TGTGCCAGCTCACTAGCGGGACTAGCGGTTTACGAGCAGTACTTC.

In its sample, this clone was seen a few times. This sequence joins TRBV30 and TRBJ2-5; 9 bases match TRBD1. Germline loops: CDR1 GTSNPN, CDR2 SVGIG (reference sequence). V was pared by 1 base and J by 5 bases, with 8 bases of the junction left unmatched. CDR3 length: 15 residues. CDR3: CAWSGNRGLRETQYF. As DNA, the CDR3 is TGTGCCTGGAGTGGAAACAGGGGGCTCCGGGAGACCCAGTACTTC.